This passage covers 2 T cell receptor beta chains from one sample sequenced in a study of response to subunit inactivated influenza vaccine. Each CDR3 protein gets one entry after TCRdb re-called the RT-PCR reads with MiXCR. This sample has 150,000 to 200,000 distinct CDR3 sequences, with 10% to 15% found just once. A further study also used this sample, focusing on T cells expressing NK-cell markers. That study reports: Researchers built TCR beta cDNA using 5'RACE template switching with UMIs.

Sequenced material: CD8+ T cells sorted from PBMCs, taken 11 to 12 days after vaccination. All receptors come from a man aged 45-65 years who received an inactivated influenza vaccine.

This clonotype was counted many times. The chain employs TRBV20-1 and TRBJ2-7, with TRBD2 matching over 10 bases. V was pared by 1 base and J by 5 bases, with 8 bases of the junction left unmatched. This CDR3 contains 15 residues. Germline V gene sequence: CDR1 DFQATT, CDR2 SNEGSKA (reference sequence). CDR3 region: CSARALGLAYHEQYF. The CDR3 DNA is TGCAGTGCTAGAGCCTTGGGACTAGCGTACCACGAGCAGTACTTC.

This clonotype has at least ten counts. The V and J genes are TRBV4-1 and TRBJ2-1; no definite D call. V was trimmed by 0 bases and J by 0 bases, leaving 6 bases between them. The V gene's germline CDR1 is MGHRA and CDR2 YSYEKL. The CDR3 is made up of 15 amino acids. The CDR3 here is CASSQDFSSYNEQFF. For the CDR3, the DNA is TGCGCCAGCAGCCAAGATTTTAGCTCCTACAATGAGCAGTTCTTC.